This T cell receptor (beta chain) was retrieved from a study of CD8 T cells in ankylosing spondylitis. The CDR3 sequence is 14 residues long. The V gene's germline CDR1 is SQVTM and CDR2 ANQGSEA. V trimming: 6 bases; J trimming: 7 bases; junction bases outside the gene matches: 14. Findings and limits, study-wide: Seemingly distinctive of ankylosing spondylitis blood was a TCR beta motif formed by eight highly homologous variants. Peripheral blood held disease-linked clones only at relatively low frequency, and these were CD8+. Within matched ankylosing spondylitis synovial fluid, disease-linked clones were reportedly significantly enriched. Existing reports had already noted some motif variants in reactive arthritis synovial fluid and blood.

This clonotype was seen more than once but under ten times. Its antigen is currently unknown. As the method for making TCR beta libraries, quantitative 5'-RACE with molecular barcodes was used. Via MiXCR, TCRdb re-called the 5' RACE reads, giving one row per CDR3 protein. The sample lists under 950,000 distinct CDR3 sequences, under 20% occurring once. The receptor's source is a male donor with ankylosing spondylitis. The chain carries TRBV29-1 and TRBJ1-1, with 7 bases that match TRBD1. Sequencing was carried out using blood, either unsorted or a sorted T cell fraction (not recorded which). For the CDR3, the DNA is TGCAGCGTCGGATGGGGACAGCAGACCCATGAAGCTTTCTTT. Its translation: CSVGWGQQTHEAFF.